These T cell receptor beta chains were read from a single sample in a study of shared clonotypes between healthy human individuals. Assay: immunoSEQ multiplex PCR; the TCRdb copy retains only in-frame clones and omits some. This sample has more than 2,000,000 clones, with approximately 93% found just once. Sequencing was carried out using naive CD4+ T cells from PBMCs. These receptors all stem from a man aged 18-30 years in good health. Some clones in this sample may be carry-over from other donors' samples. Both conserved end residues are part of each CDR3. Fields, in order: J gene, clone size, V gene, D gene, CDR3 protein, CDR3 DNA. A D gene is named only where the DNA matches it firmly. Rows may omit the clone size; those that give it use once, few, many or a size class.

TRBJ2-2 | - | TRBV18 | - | CASSPLNPPGELFF | TGTGCCAGCTCACCACTTAATCCCCCCGGGGAGCTGTTTTTT
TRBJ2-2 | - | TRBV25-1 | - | CASSRAVANTGELFF | TGTGCCAGCTCAAGGGCAGTCGCGAACACCGGGGAGCTGTTTTTT
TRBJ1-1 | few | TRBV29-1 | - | CSVAANTEAFF | TGCAGCGTCGCCGCGAACACTGAAGCTTTCTTT
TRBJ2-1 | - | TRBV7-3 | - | CASSLTPQGGEQFF | TGTGCCAGCAGCTTAACCCCCCAGGGGGGTGAGCAGTTCTTC
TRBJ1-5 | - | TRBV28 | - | CASSSPSDGPGQPQHF | TGTGCCAGCAGTTCCCCATCGGACGGTCCGGGGCAGCCCCAGCATTTT
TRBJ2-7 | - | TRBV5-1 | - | CASSLRDRGYEQYF | TGCGCCAGCAGCCTCCGGGATCGGGGCTACGAGCAGTACTTC
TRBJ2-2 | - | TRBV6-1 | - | CASIGKLGYTGELFF | TGTGCCAGCATTGGAAAGCTAGGGTACACCGGGGAGCTGTTTTTT
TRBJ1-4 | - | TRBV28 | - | CVSGVKEKLFF | TGTGTTTCCGGGGTGAAGGAAAAACTGTTTTTT
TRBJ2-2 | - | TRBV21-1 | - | CASGHEGEADANTGELFF | TGTGCCAGCGGCCACGAAGGAGAGGCGGACGCGAACACCGGGGAGCTGTTTTTT
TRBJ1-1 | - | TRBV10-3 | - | CAISDSRAANTEAFF | TGTGCCATCAGTGATTCGCGGGCGGCGAACACTGAAGCTTTCTTT
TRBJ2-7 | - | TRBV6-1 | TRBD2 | CASRAGTSGYEQYF | TGTGCCAGCAGGGCCGGGACTAGCGGCTACGAGCAGTACTTC
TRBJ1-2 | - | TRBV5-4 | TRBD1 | CASSGPGTGGYYGYTF | TGTGCCAGCAGCGGACCCGGGACAGGGGGATACTATGGCTACACCTTC
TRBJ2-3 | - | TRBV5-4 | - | CASSTSGTPDTQYF | TGTGCCAGCAGCACCTCCGGGACGCCCGATACGCAGTATTTT
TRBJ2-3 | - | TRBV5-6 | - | CASSLLGHADTQYF | TGTGCCAGCAGCTTGCTCGGACATGCAGATACGCAGTATTTT
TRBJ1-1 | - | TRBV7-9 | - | CASSPVLAYGLSTEAFF | TGTGCCAGCAGCCCCGTATTGGCTTACGGTCTCTCTACTGAAGCTTTCTTT
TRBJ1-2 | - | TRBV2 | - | CASSEGGAYSDVYGYTF | TGTGCCAGCAGTGAGGGCGGGGCCTATTCCGACGTCTATGGCTACACCTTC
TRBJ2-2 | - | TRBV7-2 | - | CASSTGTPALGGELFF | TGTGCCAGCAGCACCGGGACTCCTGCTCTTGGCGGGGAGCTGTTTTTT
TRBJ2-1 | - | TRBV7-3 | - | CASSLTGPRGWSYNEQFF | TGTGCCAGCAGCTTAACGGGTCCCAGGGGCTGGTCCTACAATGAGCAGTTCTTC
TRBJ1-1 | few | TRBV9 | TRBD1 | CASNQGTGNEAFF | TGTGCCAGCAACCAGGGGACAGGGAACGAAGCTTTCTTT
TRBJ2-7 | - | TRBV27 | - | CASSPKRDSGQYF | TGTGCCAGCAGTCCCAAACGGGACTCAGGGCAGTACTTC
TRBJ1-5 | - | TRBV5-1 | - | CASSFGSDQPQHF | TGCGCCAGCAGCTTCGGGAGCGATCAGCCCCAGCATTTT
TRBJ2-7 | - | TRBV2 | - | CASRHAPPEQYF | TGTGCCAGCAGACACGCCCCCCCCGAGCAGTACTTC
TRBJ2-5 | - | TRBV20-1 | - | CGAEEGETQYF | TGCGGAGCGGAGGAGGGGGAGACCCAGTACTTC
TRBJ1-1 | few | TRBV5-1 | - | CATRPEETNTEAFF | TGCGCCACCCGCCCGGAAGAAACGAACACTGAAGCTTTCTTT
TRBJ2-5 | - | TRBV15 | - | CATSSLGQRETQYF | TGTGCCACCAGCAGCCTTGGACAGAGGGAGACCCAGTACTTC